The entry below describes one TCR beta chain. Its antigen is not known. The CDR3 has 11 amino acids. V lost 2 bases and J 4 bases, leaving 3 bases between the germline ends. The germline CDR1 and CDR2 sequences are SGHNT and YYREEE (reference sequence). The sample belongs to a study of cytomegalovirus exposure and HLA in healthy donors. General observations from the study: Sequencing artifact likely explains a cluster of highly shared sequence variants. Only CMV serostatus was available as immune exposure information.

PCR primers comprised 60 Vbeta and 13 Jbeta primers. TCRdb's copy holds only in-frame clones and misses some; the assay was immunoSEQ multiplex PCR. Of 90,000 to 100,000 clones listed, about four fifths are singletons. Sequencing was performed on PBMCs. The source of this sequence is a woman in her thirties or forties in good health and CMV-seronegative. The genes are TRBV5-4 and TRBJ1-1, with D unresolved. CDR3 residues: CASSFSTEAFF. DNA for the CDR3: TGTGCCAGCAGCTTTAGCACTGAAGCTTTCTTT.